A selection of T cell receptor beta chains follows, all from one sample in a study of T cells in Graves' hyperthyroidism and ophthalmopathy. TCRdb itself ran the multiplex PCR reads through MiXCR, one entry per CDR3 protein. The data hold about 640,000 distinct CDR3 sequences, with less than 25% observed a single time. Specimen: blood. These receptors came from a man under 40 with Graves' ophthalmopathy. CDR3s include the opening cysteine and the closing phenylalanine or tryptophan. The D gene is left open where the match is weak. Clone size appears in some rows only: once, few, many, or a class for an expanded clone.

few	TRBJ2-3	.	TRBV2	TGTGCCAGCAGTGACTGGGACAAGCAGTATTTT	CASSDWDKQYF
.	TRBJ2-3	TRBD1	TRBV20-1	TGCAGTGCTAGAGTTTCAGGGGGCATTGGCAATACGCAGTATTTT	CSARVSGGIGNTQYF
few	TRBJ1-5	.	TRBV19	TGTGCCAGTAATCCCGACGGAGGAAATCAGCCCCAGCATTTT	CASNPDGGNQPQHF
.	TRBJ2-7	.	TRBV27	TGTGCCAGCAGTTTATCTGTAGATCCAGGGGTTAGCGAGCAGTACTTC	CASSLSVDPGVSEQYF
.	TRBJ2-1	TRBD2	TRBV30	TGTGCCTGGAGTGCATGGAGCGGGAGGGTCGGTAATGAGCAGTTCTTC	CAWSAWSGRVGNEQFF
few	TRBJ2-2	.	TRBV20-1	TGCAGTGCTAGAGGCGGGAACACCGGGGAGCTGTTTTTT	CSARGGNTGELFF
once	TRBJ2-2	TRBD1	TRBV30	TGTGCCTGGAGCCGCGACAGGGGAATAGGGGAGCTGTTTTTT	CAWSRDRGIGELFF
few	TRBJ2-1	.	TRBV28	TGTGCCAGCACCCCGGCTAGAACCTACAATGAGCAGTTCTTC	CASTPARTYNEQFF
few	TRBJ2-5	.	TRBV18	TGTGCCAGCTCACCGGAGGCGTTAAAGACCCAGTACTTC	CASSPEALKTQYF
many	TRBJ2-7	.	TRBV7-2	TGTGCCAGCAGCCCAGAACCGACAGGACCCTACGAGCAGTACTTC	CASSPEPTGPYEQYF
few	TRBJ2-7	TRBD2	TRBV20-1	TGCAGTGCTAGGGGACTAGCGGGAGGTAAATTCTCCTACGAGCAGTACTTC	CSARGLAGGKFSYEQYF
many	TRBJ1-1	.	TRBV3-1	TGTGCCAGCAGCCAACGAAGTGCCCACGGAGGCACTGAAGCTTTCTTT	CASSQRSAHGGTEAFF
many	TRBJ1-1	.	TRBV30	TGTGCCTGGAGTCCCGGCGCAGTTGAAGCTTTCTTT	CAWSPGAVEAFF
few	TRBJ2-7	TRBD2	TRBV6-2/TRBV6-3	TGTGCCAGCAGCAACGGGCTAGCGGGGTACGAGCAGTACTTC	CASSNGLAGYEQYF
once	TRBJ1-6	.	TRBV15	TGTGCCACCAGCAAAAGACGAGGAGGGGGTGAGAATTCACCCCTCCACTTT	CATSKRRGGGENSPLHF
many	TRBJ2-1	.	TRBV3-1	TGTGCCAGCAGCCAAGATTGGCAGGGAAAGTTCTTC	CASSQDWQGKFF
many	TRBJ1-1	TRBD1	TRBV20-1	TGCAGTGCCCCCGAGGACAGGGGACTAAACACTGAAGCTTTCTTT	CSAPEDRGLNTEAFF
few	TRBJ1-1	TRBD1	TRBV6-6	TGTGCCAGCATTTACTCGATCGGGACAGGGGGAACTGAAGCTTTCTTT	CASIYSIGTGGTEAFF
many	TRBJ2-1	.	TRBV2	TGTGCCAGCAGTGACGTACTAGTGGACGGCGAGCAGTTCTTC	CASSDVLVDGEQFF
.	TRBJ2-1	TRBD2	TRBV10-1	TGCGCCAGCAGCCAGGGACTAGCGGGAGCGGGTGAGCAGTTCTTC	CASSQGLAGAGEQFF
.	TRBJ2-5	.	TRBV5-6	TGTGCCAGCAGCTACGGACTTCAACGGGAGACCCAGTACTTC	CASSYGLQRETQYF
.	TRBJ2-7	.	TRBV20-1	TGCAGTGCTAGAGATCGACTAGCCTACGAGCAGTACTTC	CSARDRLAYEQYF
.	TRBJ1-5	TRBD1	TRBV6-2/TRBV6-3	TGTGCCAGCAGTTACTCGAGTCAGGGGGGCAATCAGCCCCAGCATTTT	CASSYSSQGGNQPQHF
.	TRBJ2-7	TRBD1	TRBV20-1	TGCAGTGCTAGAGGCGACAGGGGTCACGAGCAGTACTTC	CSARGDRGHEQYF
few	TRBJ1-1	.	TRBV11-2	TGTGCCAGCAGCTTAGGGCCGGGACTGAAGAACACTGAAGCTTTCTTT	CASSLGPGLKNTEAFF
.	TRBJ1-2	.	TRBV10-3	TGTGCCATCAGTGAGTCGGGGGATTATGGCTACACCTTC	CAISESGDYGYTF
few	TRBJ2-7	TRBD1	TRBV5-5	TGTGCCAGCAGATCAGCCGGGACAGTGGCCTACGAGCAGTACTTC	CASRSAGTVAYEQYF
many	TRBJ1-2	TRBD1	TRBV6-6	TGTGCCAGCAGTTACTCGACAGGGAACTATGGCTACACCTTC	CASSYSTGNYGYTF
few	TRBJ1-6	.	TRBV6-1	TGTGCCAGCACCAGGGGTTTTGCTTCACCCCTCCACTTT	CASTRGFASPLHF
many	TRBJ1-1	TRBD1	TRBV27	TGTGCCAGCAGTTTATCGGCCAGGGGGAGCACTGAAGCTTTCTTT	CASSLSARGSTEAFF
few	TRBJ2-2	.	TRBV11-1	TGTGCCAGCAGCTTAGATGGGGGGCTACTGAACACCGGGGAGCTGTTTTTT	CASSLDGGLLNTGELFF
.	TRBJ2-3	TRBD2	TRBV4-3	TGCGCCAGCAGCCAAGATGGGGCTAGCGGGAGTCAGGGTACGCAGTATTTT	CASSQDGASGSQGTQYF
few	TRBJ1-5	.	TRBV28	TGTGCCAGCAGGCTCGCGACTGGGCCTAATCAGCCCCAGCATTTT	CASRLATGPNQPQHF
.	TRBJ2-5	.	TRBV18	TGTGCCAGCTCACAGTCGAAGGGGCCCCAAGAGACCCAGTACTTC	CASSQSKGPQETQYF
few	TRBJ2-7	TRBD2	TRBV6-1	TGTGCCAGCAGTGCTAGCCTAGCGGGCCTCTCCTACGAGCAGTACTTC	CASSASLAGLSYEQYF
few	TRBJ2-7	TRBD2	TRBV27	TGTGCCAGCAGTTTGACGGGACTAGCGGCCTACGAGCAGTACTTC	CASSLTGLAAYEQYF
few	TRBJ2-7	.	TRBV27	TGTGCCAGCAGTCCGGACTTAAATGGCTACGAGCAGTACTTC	CASSPDLNGYEQYF
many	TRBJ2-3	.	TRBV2	TGTGCCAGCAGTGACCCAGGGGAGGTAGCAGATACGCAGTATTTT	CASSDPGEVADTQYF
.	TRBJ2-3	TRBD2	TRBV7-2	TGTGCCAGCAGCTTAACACTAGCGCAAAACACAGATACGCAGTATTTT	CASSLTLAQNTDTQYF
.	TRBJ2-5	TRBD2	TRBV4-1	TGCGCCAGCAGCCGAGGGACTAGCGGGAATCAAGAGACCCAGTACTTC	CASSRGTSGNQETQYF
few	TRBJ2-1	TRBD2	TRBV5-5	TGTGCCAGCAGCTTGCGTCGTCATATGGGGACTAGCGGGAATGAGCAGTTCTTC	CASSLRRHMGTSGNEQFF
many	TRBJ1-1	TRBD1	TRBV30	TGTGCCTGGAGCCCCACAGGGGGCCCCGCTGAAGCTTTCTTT	CAWSPTGGPAEAFF
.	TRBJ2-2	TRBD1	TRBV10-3	TGTGCCATGGCTGGGACAGGGGGCTCCGGGGAGCTGTTTTTT	CAMAGTGGSGELFF
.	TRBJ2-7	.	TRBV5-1	TGCGCCAGCAGCTTAGCGACAGACTCGTTTGGGGAGCAGTACTTC	CASSLATDSFGEQYF
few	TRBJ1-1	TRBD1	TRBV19	TGTGCCAGCAGGACAGGGCTCCTTGAAGCTTTCTTT	CASRTGLLEAFF
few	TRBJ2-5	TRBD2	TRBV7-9	TGTGCCAGCAGCTCGACGGGGAGGGAGGAGAAGTGGACCCAGTACTTC	CASSSTGREEKWTQYF
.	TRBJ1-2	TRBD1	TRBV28	TGTGCCAGCAGTGGCATCCGACAGGGGTTCTATGGCTACACCTTC	CASSGIRQGFYGYTF